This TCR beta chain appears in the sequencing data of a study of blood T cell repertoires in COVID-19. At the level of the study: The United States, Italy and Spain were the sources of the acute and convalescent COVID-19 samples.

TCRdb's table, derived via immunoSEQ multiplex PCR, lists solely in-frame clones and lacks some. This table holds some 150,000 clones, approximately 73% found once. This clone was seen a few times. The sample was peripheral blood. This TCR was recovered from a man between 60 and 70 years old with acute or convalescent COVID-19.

The CDR3 DNA reads as TGTGCCAGCAATCAAGACAGAGCCGGGGAGCTGTTTTTT. This translates into CASNQDRAGELFF. The V call is TRBV6-6, the J call TRBJ2-2; the D gene is possibly TRBD1 (5 bases). CDR1 is MNHNY, CDR2 SVGAGI, per germline (reference sequence). V lost 7 bases, J lost 6 bases, and 12 bases lay in between. The CDR3 has 13 residues.